These T cell receptor beta chains were read from a single sample in a study of T cell responses to AZD1222 COVID-19 vaccine. The method was immunoSEQ multiplex PCR; TCRdb's version includes in-frame clones alone and lacks a portion of them. The sample has 120,000 to 150,000 clones, roughly 90% seen once. The material was peripheral blood, obtained on day 0 of AZD1222 vaccination. These receptors all stem from an adult in good health. CDR3s include the opening cysteine and the closing phenylalanine or tryptophan. Each record gives: clone size, V gene, D gene, J gene, CDR3 DNA, CDR3 protein. A D gene is named only where the DNA matches it firmly. Clone sizes are given selectively: once, few, many, or a class where the clone is expanded.

clone size: .; V gene: TRBV28; D gene: TRBD2; J gene: TRBJ2-7; CDR3 DNA: TGTGCCAGCAGTCCAGTAGCGGGAGACTACGAGCAGTACTTC; CDR3 protein: CASSPVAGDYEQYF
clone size: .; V gene: TRBV6-1; D gene: .; J gene: TRBJ1-1; CDR3 DNA: TGTGCCAGCAGTGACGTATCCTGGAAACGCACTGAAGCTTTCTTT; CDR3 protein: CASSDVSWKRTEAFF
clone size: .; V gene: TRBV6-5; D gene: .; J gene: TRBJ1-4; CDR3 DNA: TGTGCCAGCAGTCTGACGGGATTTAATGAAAAACTGTTTTTT; CDR3 protein: CASSLTGFNEKLFF
clone size: few; V gene: TRBV4-1; D gene: .; J gene: TRBJ1-1; CDR3 DNA: TGCGCCAGCAGCCAAGAGTACGGGACCACTGAAGCTTTCTTT; CDR3 protein: CASSQEYGTTEAFF
clone size: .; V gene: TRBV7-2; D gene: TRBD1; J gene: TRBJ1-1; CDR3 DNA: TGTGCCAGCAGCATAGACCCGGGACAGCAGATTGGAATGAACACTGAAGCTTTCTTT; CDR3 protein: CASSIDPGQQIGMNTEAFF
clone size: .; V gene: TRBV2; D gene: TRBD1; J gene: TRBJ1-2; CDR3 DNA: TGTGCCAGCAGTGATCGGGACAGGTTCCCCCAATATGGCTACACCTTC; CDR3 protein: CASSDRDRFPQYGYTF
clone size: .; V gene: TRBV13; D gene: .; J gene: TRBJ2-5; CDR3 DNA: TGTGCCAGCAGCTTAGGGGGGGAAGAGACCCAGTACTTC; CDR3 protein: CASSLGGEETQYF
clone size: .; V gene: TRBV12-5; D gene: .; J gene: TRBJ2-1; CDR3 DNA: TGTGCTAGTGGTTCATCGTATGAGCAGTTCTTC; CDR3 protein: CASGSSYEQFF
clone size: .; V gene: TRBV5-1; D gene: .; J gene: TRBJ1-1; CDR3 DNA: TGCGCCAGCAGCTTAGGCGTTGAAGCTTTCTTT; CDR3 protein: CASSLGVEAFF
clone size: .; V gene: TRBV6-1; D gene: .; J gene: TRBJ1-2; CDR3 DNA: TGTGCCAGCAGTGAAGGGGGACGGTATTATGGCTACACCTTC; CDR3 protein: CASSEGGRYYGYTF
clone size: .; V gene: TRBV4-2; D gene: TRBD2; J gene: TRBJ2-2; CDR3 DNA: TGTGCCAGCAGCCAAGAAGTCCAGCGGGGGGTCTCGGGCGGGGAGCTGTTTTTT; CDR3 protein: CASSQEVQRGVSGGELFF
clone size: .; V gene: TRBV5-1; D gene: TRBD1; J gene: TRBJ2-5; CDR3 DNA: TGCGCCAGCAGCTTGGCGACAGGGGGAGAGACCCAGTACTTC; CDR3 protein: CASSLATGGETQYF
clone size: .; V gene: TRBV19; D gene: .; J gene: TRBJ1-2; CDR3 DNA: TGTGCCAGTAGTATAGGCAGGGGAGACTATGGCTACACCTTC; CDR3 protein: CASSIGRGDYGYTF
clone size: few; V gene: TRBV18; D gene: .; J gene: TRBJ1-5; CDR3 DNA: TGTGCCAGCTCACCAGGCAGCAATCAGCCCCAGCATTTT; CDR3 protein: CASSPGSNQPQHF
clone size: .; V gene: TRBV6-5; D gene: .; J gene: TRBJ2-7; CDR3 DNA: TGTGCCAGCAGGTGGGACTCCTACTACGAGCAGTACTTC; CDR3 protein: CASRWDSYYEQYF
clone size: .; V gene: TRBV11-3; D gene: .; J gene: TRBJ2-3; CDR3 DNA: TGTGCCAGCAGCTCCGGTTCCTCATACACAGATACGCAGTATTTT; CDR3 protein: CASSSGSSYTDTQYF
clone size: few; V gene: TRBV5-4; D gene: TRBD1; J gene: TRBJ2-2; CDR3 DNA: TGTGCCAGCAGCCGGGACAGGGGGCGGTCCGGGGAGCTGTTTTTT; CDR3 protein: CASSRDRGRSGELFF
clone size: .; V gene: TRBV30; D gene: .; J gene: TRBJ1-6; CDR3 DNA: TGTGCCTGCACCCAAGGCCGACTAAATAATTCACCCCTCCACTTT; CDR3 protein: CACTQGRLNNSPLHF